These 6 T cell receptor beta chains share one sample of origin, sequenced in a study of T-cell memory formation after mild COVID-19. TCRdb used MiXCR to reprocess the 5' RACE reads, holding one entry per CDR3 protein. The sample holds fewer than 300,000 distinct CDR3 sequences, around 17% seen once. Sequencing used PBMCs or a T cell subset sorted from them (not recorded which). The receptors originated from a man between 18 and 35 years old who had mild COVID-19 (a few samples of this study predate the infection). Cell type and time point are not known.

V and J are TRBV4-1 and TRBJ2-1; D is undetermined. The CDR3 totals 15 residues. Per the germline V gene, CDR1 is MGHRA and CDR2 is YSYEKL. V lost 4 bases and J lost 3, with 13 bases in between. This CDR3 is CASSLRSGGYNEQFF. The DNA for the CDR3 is TGCGCCAGCAGCCTCAGGTCTGGCGGCTACAATGAGCAGTTCTTC.

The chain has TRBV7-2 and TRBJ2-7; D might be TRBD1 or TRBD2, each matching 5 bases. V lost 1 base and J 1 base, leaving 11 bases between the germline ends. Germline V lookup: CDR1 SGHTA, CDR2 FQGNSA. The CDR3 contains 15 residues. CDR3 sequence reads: CASSLGTGPSYEQYF. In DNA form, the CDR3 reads TGTGCCAGCAGCTTAGGGACGGGACCTTCCTACGAGCAGTACTTC. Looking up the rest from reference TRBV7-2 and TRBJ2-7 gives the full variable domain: GAGVSQSPSNKVTEKGKDVELRCDPISGHTALYWYRQSLGQGLEFLIYFQGNSAPDKSGLPSDRFSAERTGGSVSTLTIQRTQQEDSAVYLCASSLGTGPSYEQYFGPGTRLTVT.

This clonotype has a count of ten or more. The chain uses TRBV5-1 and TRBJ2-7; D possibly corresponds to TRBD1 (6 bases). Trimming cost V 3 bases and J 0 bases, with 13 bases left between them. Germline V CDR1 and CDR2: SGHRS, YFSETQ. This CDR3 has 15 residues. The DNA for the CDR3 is TGCGCCAGCAGCTCGACAGGACTCCCCTCCTACGAGCAGTACTTC. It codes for CASSSTGLPSYEQYF. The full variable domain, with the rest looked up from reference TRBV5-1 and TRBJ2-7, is KAGVTQTPRYLIKTRGQQVTLSCSPISGHRSVSWYQQTPGQGLQFLFEYFSETQRNKGNFPGRFSGRQFSNSRSEMNVSTLELGDSALYLCASSSTGLPSYEQYFGPGTRLTVT.

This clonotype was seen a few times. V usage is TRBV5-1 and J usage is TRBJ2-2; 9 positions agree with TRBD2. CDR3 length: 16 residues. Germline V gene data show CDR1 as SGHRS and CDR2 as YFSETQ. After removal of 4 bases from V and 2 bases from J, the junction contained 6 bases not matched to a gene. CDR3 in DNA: TGCGCCAGCAGCATCCCACTAGCGGGCAACACCGGGGAGCTGTTTTTT. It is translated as CASSIPLAGNTGELFF.

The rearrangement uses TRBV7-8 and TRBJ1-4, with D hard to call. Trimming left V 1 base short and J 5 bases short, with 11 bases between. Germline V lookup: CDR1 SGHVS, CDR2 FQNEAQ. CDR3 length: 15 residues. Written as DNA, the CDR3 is TGTGCCAGCAGCTTAGGTGGCCGGTCAAATGAAAAACTGTTTTTT. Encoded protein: CASSLGGRSNEKLFF.

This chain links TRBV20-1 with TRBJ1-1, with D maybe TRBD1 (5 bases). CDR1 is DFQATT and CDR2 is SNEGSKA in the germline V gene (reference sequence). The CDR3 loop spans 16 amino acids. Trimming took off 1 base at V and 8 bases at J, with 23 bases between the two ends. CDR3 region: CSARAPLRDLSFEAFF. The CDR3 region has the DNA TGCAGTGCTAGAGCCCCCCTTCGGGACCTATCCTTCGAAGCTTTCTTT.